This T cell receptor beta chain was found in a study of T cells in Graves' hyperthyroidism and ophthalmopathy. The study's findings and limits: In blood, most of the thyroid clonotypes expanded above 0.001 were also present. Before onset, by a median of approximately 6.8 months, the model predicted ophthalmopathy.

This clonotype has at least ten counts. Its specificity is unknown. Hyperthyroidism, newly diagnosed and lasting under 2 months, affected patients aged 18 to 65. Pregnant or lactating patients were excluded, as were those with uncontrolled infection or other autoimmune disease. Amplification targeted TCR beta CDR3 regions from RNA transcripts. HTBI primers were employed in a first-round RT-PCR of the TCR CDR3. TCRdb processed the multiplex PCR reads anew with MiXCR; each CDR3 protein has one entry. The sample lists some 600,000 distinct CDR3 sequences; around 45% were seen once. Germline CDR1 LNHNV, CDR2 YYDKDF (reference sequence). V lost 6 bases, J lost 2 bases, and 4 bases lay in between. This CDR3 spans 11 amino acids.

The TCR sequence derives from a woman aged 18 to 35 with Graves' hyperthyroidism. The source material was peripheral blood or thyroid tissue (not recorded which). The V call is TRBV15, the J call TRBJ1-2; D gene ambiguous. This CDR3 is CATRFNYGYTF. In nucleotides, the CDR3 is TGTGCCACCAGGTTCAACTATGGCTACACCTTC.